Listed here is a single TCR beta chain. This CDR3 has 18 residues. The junction had 12 bases not matched to a gene; V was cut back by 1 base and J by 3 bases. Germline V CDR1 and CDR2: SGHAT, FQNNGV. This entry belongs to a study of blood T cell repertoires in COVID-19. Turning to the study itself: T cells, B-cell-depleted T cells, or PBMCs provided the cDNA or gDNA that served as material.

Assay used: immunoSEQ multiplex PCR; TCRdb lists only in-frame clones, some missing. The sample lists over 70,000 clones, around 89% seen once, with 6% to 7.5% in the top ten. The V and J genes are TRBV11-2 and TRBJ2-1, with 7 bases aligning to TRBD2. Input material: peripheral blood. The origin of this receptor is a woman older than 75 with acute or convalescent COVID-19. CDR3 residues: CASSLVPSTSAGYNEQFF. CDR3 DNA sequence: TGTGCCAGCAGCTTAGTACCTTCAACTAGCGCAGGCTACAATGAGCAGTTCTTC.